The next 18 T cell receptor beta chains were all read from a single sample in a study of blood T cell repertoires in COVID-19. Profiled with immunoSEQ multiplex PCR; TCRdb holds only in-frame clones, not every one. The table shows about 20,000 clones, with over 75% occurring only once. Specimen: peripheral blood. The receptors originated from a human donor in a cohort sampled during active COVID-19.

This chain links TRBV4-1 with TRBJ2-5; the match to TRBD2 covers 7 bases. CDR1 MGHRA and CDR2 YSYEKL come from the germline V gene. Unmatched junction bases numbered 5, after V lost 3 bases and J lost 4 bases. This CDR3 contains 14 residues. CDR3 protein: CASSQPGGGETQYF. CDR3 coding DNA: TGCGCCAGCAGCCAGCCGGGGGGAGGAGAGACCCAGTACTTC.

This chain uses TRBV28 with TRBJ2-7; 7 bases line up with TRBD2. Germline V gives CDR1 MDHEN, CDR2 SYDVKM. J lost 3 bases, V lost 4 bases, and 3 bases had no gene match. CDR3 size: 13 residues. In DNA form, the CDR3 reads TGTGCCAGCAGTTACAGCGGGATCTACGAGCAGTACTTC. Its protein product is CASSYSGIYEQYF.

CDR3 residues: CASSFRLAGGLAKNIQYF. The CDR3 region has the DNA TGTGCCAGCAGTTTTCGACTAGCGGGAGGTCTAGCCAAAAACATTCAGTACTTC. J is TRBJ2-4 and V is TRBV2, with 13 bases fitting TRBD2. CDR1 is SNHLY and CDR2 is FYNNEI in the germline V gene. V was pared by 5 bases and J by 0 bases, with 7 bases of the junction left unmatched. CDR3 length: 18 residues.

This chain links TRBV7-2 with TRBJ2-1; no definite D call. V dropped 5 bases and J dropped 4 bases, with 9 bases sitting between them. CDR1 is SGHTA and CDR2 is FQGNSA in the germline V gene. CDR3 size: 13 residues. CDR3 amino acids: CASSTNSYNEQFF. Here the CDR3 DNA reads TGTGCCAGCAGCACCAACAGTTACAATGAGCAGTTCTTC.

This clone was detected only a few times. The chain couples TRBV29-1 to TRBJ1-2; 11 bases agree with TRBD1. Unmatched junction bases numbered 5, after V lost 4 bases and J lost 7 bases. Per germline, CDR1 SQVTM and CDR2 ANQGSEA. This CDR3 contains 13 residues. This chain's CDR3 is CSVVSDRGPGYTF. For the CDR3, the DNA is TGCAGCGTTGTGTCGGACAGGGGGCCTGGCTACACCTTC.

The chain uses TRBV28 and TRBJ1-1, with TRBD1 identical over 8 bases. The CDR3 has 14 amino acids. J was trimmed by 4 bases and V by 9 bases; bases with no gene match: 10. The germline V gene encodes CDR1 MDHEN and CDR2 SYDVKM. The CDR3 DNA reads TGTGCCAGTTCTACAGGGGGAGTAGGCACTGAAGCTTTCTTT. Amino acids: CASSTGGVGTEAFF. Using reference TRBV28 and TRBJ1-1 for the parts outside the CDR3, the full variable domain is DVKVTQSSRYLVKRTGEKVFLECVQDMDHENMFWYRQDPGLGLRLIYFSYDVKMKEKGDIPEGYSVSREKKERFSLILESASTNQTSMYLCASSTGGVGTEAFFGQGTRLTVV.

V and J are TRBV27 and TRBJ1-4; D is uncertain. This CDR3 is built from 14 residues. Germline CDR1 and CDR2: MNHEY and SMNVEV (reference sequence). Deletions cut 6 bases from V and 3 bases from J, with 11 bases between. Here the CDR3 DNA reads TGTGCCAGCAGCCCCATGAGTGCTAATGAAAAACTGTTTTTT. It yields the protein CASSPMSANEKLFF.

The V call is TRBV6-6, the J call TRBJ2-1; 11 nucleotides match TRBD2. There are 19 residues in the CDR3. Germline values: CDR1 MNHNY, CDR2 SVGAGI (reference sequence). The V segment lost 5 bases and the J segment 7 bases; nucleotides outside the gene matches: 19. The CDR3 reads CASSHGGLAALQFGNEQFF. Written as DNA, the CDR3 is TGTGCCAGCAGTCACGGGGGACTAGCGGCTCTCCAATTCGGGAATGAGCAGTTCTTC.

V and J are TRBV13 and TRBJ2-1; the D gene is possibly TRBD2 (6 bases). Trimming cost V 5 bases and J 5 bases, with 19 bases left between them. There are 16 residues in the CDR3. The germline V gene has CDR1 PRHDT and CDR2 FYEKMQ (reference sequence). DNA for the CDR3: TGTGCCAGCAGCCCCCGGCGTGGGGGGTTTGACAATGAGCAGTTCTTC. This gives the protein CASSPRRGGFDNEQFF.

This chain links TRBV7-9 with TRBJ2-5; 12 bases are shared with TRBD2. The CDR3 runs to 15 residues. Germline assignment: CDR1 SEHNR and CDR2 FQNEAQ (reference sequence). J was trimmed by 5 bases and V by 5 bases; bases with no gene match: 6. CDR3 amino acids: CASSTRLAGVETQYF. CDR3 sequence (DNA): TGTGCCAGCAGCACCCGACTAGCGGGAGTGGAGACCCAGTACTTC.

The rearrangement joins TRBV19 to TRBJ2-7; D is unresolved. CDR3 length: 15 residues. Trimming stripped 4 bases from V and 5 bases from J, with 18 bases between. The germline V gene encodes CDR1 LNHDA and CDR2 SQIVND (reference sequence). CDR3 in DNA: TGTGCCAGTAGTACAACTATAGGTGGGTGGAACGAGCAGTACTTC. The encoded protein is CASSTTIGGWNEQYF.

The rearrangement uses TRBV28 and TRBJ1-6, with a possible D match to TRBD1 (5 bases). Germline loops: CDR1 MDHEN, CDR2 SYDVKM. This CDR3 region has 14 residues. V lost 7 bases and J lost 10, with 17 bases in between. The CDR3 DNA follows: TGTGCCAGCACCCCTACCAGGGCACGATCACCCCTCCACTTT. This encodes CASTPTRARSPLHF.

The rearrangement uses TRBV27 and TRBJ2-3, with 7 bases aligning to TRBD2. The CDR3 extends over 15 amino acids. J lost 4 bases, V lost 5 bases, and 9 bases had no gene match. Germline CDR1 is MNHEY and CDR2 is SMNVEV (reference sequence). CDR3 residues: CASSPPGGLADTQYF. The CDR3 DNA follows: TGTGCCAGCAGTCCCCCGGGAGGACTAGCAGATACGCAGTATTTT.

This chain joins TRBV2 and TRBJ2-7; D ambiguous. The germline CDR1 and CDR2 sequences are SNHLY and FYNNEI. V lost 3 bases and J 2 bases, leaving 8 bases between the germline ends. The CDR3 totals 13 residues. CDR3 nucleotide sequence: TGTGCCAGCAGTGAGGGCCTTACCTACGAGCAGTACTTC. This gives the protein CASSEGLTYEQYF.

V gene TRBV28 combines with J gene TRBJ1-5, with 9 bases fitting TRBD1. Germline-derived CDR1 and CDR2 are MDHEN and SYDVKM. CDR3 size: 15 residues. With V trimmed by 6 bases and J by 1 base, 4 bases remained unmatched. The CDR3 region is CASRTGGSSNQPQHF. The CDR3 coding sequence is TGTGCCAGCAGGACAGGGGGATCGAGCAATCAGCCCCAGCATTTT.

The genes are TRBV6-6 and TRBJ2-5, with 10 bases fitting TRBD1. The germline V gene has CDR1 MNHNY and CDR2 SVGAGI (reference sequence). This CDR3 is built from 13 residues. The trim removed 6 bases at V and 13 bases at J, leaving 11 bases unmatched. This CDR3 reads CASSTGQGPLRYF. The CDR3 nucleotides read TGTGCCAGCAGCACGGGACAGGGGCCCCTTCGGTACTTC.

The chain combines TRBV5-1 with TRBJ2-1; TRBD2 matches at 8 bases. The germline gives CDR1 SGHRS, CDR2 YFSETQ. CDR3 length: 16 amino acids. The V and J ends lost 3 bases and 0 bases, in that order; junction bases with no gene match: 5. CDR3 nucleotides: TGCGCCAGCAGCTGGAGAAGCGGGAGCTCCTACAATGAGCAGTTCTTC. Its translation is CASSWRSGSSYNEQFF.

This clone was seen just once. The chain has TRBV4-1 and TRBJ2-5; 10 positions match TRBD1. CDR1 and CDR2 (germline): MGHRA, YSYEKL. After removal of 1 base from V and 2 bases from J, the junction contained 1 base not matched to a gene. The CDR3 covers 15 residues. This CDR3 reads CASSQGTGGQETQYF. The CDR3 DNA is TGCGCCAGCAGCCAAGGGACAGGGGGTCAAGAGACCCAGTACTTC.